The text below deals with one T cell receptor (beta chain). Antigen: not known. Trimming took 1 base from V and 8 from J, leaving 8 bases between them. Germline values: CDR1 LGHDT, CDR2 YNNKEL (reference sequence). The CDR3 consists of 13 residues. Sequencing was performed with immunoSEQ multiplex PCR; in TCRdb, only in-frame clones are kept and a portion is missing. The sample holds fewer than 120,000 clones; roughly 90% are singletons and the top ten take around 2.5%. This record comes from a study of T cell responses to AZD1222 COVID-19 vaccine. Study-wide results and limits: Repertoires were obtained only post-peak T cell response. Only 5 or 6 people who got AZD1222 tested seropositive at baseline.

The starting material was peripheral blood, obtained 28 days after the second AZD1222 dose. This clonotype was obtained from an adult who received the AZD1222 COVID-19 vaccine. V gene TRBV3-1 (or the pseudogene TRBV3-2) combines with J gene TRBJ2-2; D not certain. In nucleotides, the CDR3 is TGTGCCAGCAGCCAAGTTATGGGTGGGGAGCTGTTTTTT. Translated, it gives CASSQVMGGELFF.